This entry describes one T cell receptor beta chain. Its antigen remains unidentified. No quality values exist for individual bases; no much larger clone is one base distant. This record belongs to a study of shared clonotypes between healthy human individuals (dated by TCRdb to 2019 to 2021). Context from the whole study: The cohort included three men and a couple of women between 18 and 49 years of age. Leukapheresis yielded between about 0.8 and 9.5 billion PBMCs per donor. Libraries were prepared and TCR repertoires were sequenced by different laboratories using diverse techniques, in order to increase sequencing depth and limit assay-specific biases. For each donor, CD4 naive and CD4 memory were each run on three plates, CD8 naive on two plates, and CD8 memory on one plate. To estimate repertoire size and how much clonotypes are shared between individuals, the study performed deep sequencing of blood TCR repertoires from 4 to 6 healthy adults. Results the study describes overall, beyond this receptor: Estimated clonotype richness was generally larger for naive than for memory subsets. Across four donors, about 4.5% of naive CD4, 3% to 4% of naive CD8, under 2.5% of memory CD4, and about 0.4% of memory CD8 clonotypes were shared. Incomplete sequencing was indicated by rarefaction of sorted-subset datasets, despite the large sequencing depth. Because the study included only a small number of donors, the genetic and exposure-history diversity represented was limited. Compared with non-shared clonotypes, clonotypes shared by all four sorted-subset donors had higher generation probabilities. Sampling was restricted to blood, and TCR repertoires in tissue are likely to differ from TCR repertoires in blood. Pairwise subsampling indicated that sequencing depth was expected to affect the degree of clonotype sharing among donors.

From a lookup of the germline V gene (reference sequence), CDR1 and CDR2 are DFQATT and SNEGSKA. A distance of 6 bases separates the germline ends of V and J, which lose 6 bases and 7 bases respectively. The CDR3 spans 9 residues, from the cysteine through the phenylalanine. CDR3 DNA is the only sequence kept; it has 27 bases, read in frame from the first base. Using the deep immunoSEQ assay, multiplex PCR amplified TCR CDR3 regions from genomic DNA. Genomic DNA extracted from each cell subset was distributed evenly over all wells of several immunoSEQ 96-well plates, and each plate served as one replicate. For sorted subsets, each replicate PCR was loaded with roughly 190 ng genomic DNA, equivalent to 30,000 to 35,000 T cell genomes. Purified libraries were quantified with a Qubit 3.0 fluorometer, sized on a Bioanalyzer 2100, and re-quantified with the KAPA Library Quantification kit. A separate single-read 150-cycle Illumina NextSeq 550 flow cell was used to sequence each immunoSEQ 96-well plate. Turning to the authors' computational methods: The immunoSEQ output contained only junctional sequences without quality scores, so filtering could not match that applied to full-length reads. To assign V/J genes and CDR3, sequences were annotated against IMGT germline references using PyIR, a Python wrapper for IgBLAST v1.9. Reads with weak V/J assignments (E-value above 1e-6), missing CDR3, stop codons, out-of-frame junctions, or ambiguous translated residues were removed. V3J clonotypes were defined by identical inferred V gene, J gene, and CDR3 amino acid sequence. To compute the percentage overlap between repertoires, the number of shared unique clonotypes was divided by the size of the smaller repertoire. Repertoire richness was assessed with RTK rarefaction, the Chao1 estimator, and Recon v2.1 estimates of unobserved clonotypes. Generation probabilities were computed with OLGA for all TCRbeta clonotypes obtained by the gDNA method from several donors. Here the immuneACCESS table is served through TCRdb, limited to in-frame sequences with V and J called. Missing clones are a known gap in these copies; in checked studies unresolved V genes cover under half, and the rest lacks a known reason. V, J and clone size are taken as reported in that table, and D and trimming were inferred from the DNA itself. Present in this sample are some 650,000 clones, 97% of which were seen just once. Of the sample, around 0.058% falls within the top ten clones.

The donors were healthy, HIV-negative adults who had no recently reported acute infections or vaccinations. All donors were Caucasian adults living in Nashville, Tennessee, USA. CD4+ T cells were enriched through magnetic negative selection, after which naive cells were positively selected on CD45RA and the remaining negative fraction served as the memory subset. Blood was obtained by leukapheresis, after which PBMCs were separated by Ficoll-Histopaque density gradient centrifugation and cryopreserved in liquid nitrogen vapor phase. Analytical flow cytometry was used to check the purity and quantity of every magnetically sorted T cell population. Each sorted fraction had its genomic DNA isolated and then quantified by UV absorbance on a Nanodrop 2000c.

The V gene is TRBV20-1 and the J gene is TRBJ1-2, with the identity of the D gene unclear. This receptor was taken from a young woman in good health. Sequencing input: naive CD4+ T cells sorted from blood. The cell subset or site tag for this specimen amounts to: CD45RA+ positively selected. The DNA sequence is given as TGCAGTGCAGGGAGTGGCTACACCTTC. Its protein is CSAGSGYTF.